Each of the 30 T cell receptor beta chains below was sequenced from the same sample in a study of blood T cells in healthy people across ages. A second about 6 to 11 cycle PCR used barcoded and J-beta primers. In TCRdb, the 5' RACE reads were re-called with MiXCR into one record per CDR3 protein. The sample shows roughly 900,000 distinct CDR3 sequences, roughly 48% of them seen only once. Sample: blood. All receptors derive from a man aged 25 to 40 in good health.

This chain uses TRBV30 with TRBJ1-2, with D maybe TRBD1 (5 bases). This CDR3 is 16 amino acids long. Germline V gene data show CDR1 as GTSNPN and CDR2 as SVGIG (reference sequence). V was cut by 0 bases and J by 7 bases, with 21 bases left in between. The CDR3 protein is CAWSVGVWAGPTGYTF. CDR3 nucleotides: TGTGCCTGGAGTGTGGGGGTGTGGGCGGGGCCCACTGGCTACACCTTC.

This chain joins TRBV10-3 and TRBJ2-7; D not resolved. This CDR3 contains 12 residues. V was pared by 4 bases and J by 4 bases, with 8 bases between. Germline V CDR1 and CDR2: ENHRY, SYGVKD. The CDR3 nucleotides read TGTGCCATCAGTGGCGCGAGTTACGAGCAGTACTTC. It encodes CAISGASYEQYF.

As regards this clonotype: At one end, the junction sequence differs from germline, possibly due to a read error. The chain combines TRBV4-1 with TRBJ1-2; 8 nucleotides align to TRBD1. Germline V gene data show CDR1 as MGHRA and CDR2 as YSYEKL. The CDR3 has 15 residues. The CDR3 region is CASSHDRGGGEGCTF. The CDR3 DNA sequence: TGCGCCAGCAGCCACGACAGGGGAGGTGGGGAAGGCTGCACCTTC.

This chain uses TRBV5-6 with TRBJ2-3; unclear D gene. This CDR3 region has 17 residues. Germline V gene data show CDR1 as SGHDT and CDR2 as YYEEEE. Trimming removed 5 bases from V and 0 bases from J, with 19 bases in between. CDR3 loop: CASSPWGMTSSTDTQYF. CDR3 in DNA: TGTGCCAGCAGTCCCTGGGGAATGACATCTAGCACAGATACGCAGTATTTT.

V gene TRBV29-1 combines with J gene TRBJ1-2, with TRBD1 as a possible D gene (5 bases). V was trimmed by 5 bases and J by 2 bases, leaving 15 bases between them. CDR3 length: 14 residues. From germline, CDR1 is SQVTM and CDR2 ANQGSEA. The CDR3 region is CSVSPTDMNYGYTF. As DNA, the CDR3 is TGCAGCGTTTCCCCGACAGACATGAACTATGGCTACACCTTC. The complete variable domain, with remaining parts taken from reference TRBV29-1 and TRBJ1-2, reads SAVISQKPSRDICQRGTSLTIQCQVDSQVTMMFWYRQQPGQSLTLIATANQGSEATYESGFVIDKFPISRPNLTFSTLTVSNMSPEDSSIYLCSVSPTDMNYGYTFGSGTRLTVV.

DNA of the CDR3: TGCAGCGTTGCCCTAGGCGGCACTAGCGGGACCTACGAGCAGTACTTC. This encodes CSVALGGTSGTYEQYF. This sequence joins TRBV29-1 and TRBJ2-7, with 10 bases lining up with TRBD2. Germline V CDR1 and CDR2: SQVTM, ANQGSEA. The CDR3 covers 16 residues. J lost 2 bases, V lost 4 bases, and 11 bases had no gene match.

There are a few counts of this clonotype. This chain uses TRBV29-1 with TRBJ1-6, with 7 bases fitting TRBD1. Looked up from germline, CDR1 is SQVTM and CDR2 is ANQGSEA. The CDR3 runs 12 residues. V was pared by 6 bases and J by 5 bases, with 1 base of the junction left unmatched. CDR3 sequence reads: CSVGQDNSPLHF. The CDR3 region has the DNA TGCAGCGTCGGACAGGATAATTCACCCCTCCACTTT.

Here the CDR3 reads CASSQGETTNEKLFF. The CDR3 coding sequence is TGTGCCAGCAGCCAAGGCGAGACAACTAATGAAAAACTGTTTTTT. This chain connects TRBV14 to TRBJ1-4, with no clear D. Trimming pared 1 base from V and 0 bases from J, leaving 6 bases between. The CDR3 has 15 amino acids. Germline loops: CDR1 SGHDN, CDR2 FVKESK.

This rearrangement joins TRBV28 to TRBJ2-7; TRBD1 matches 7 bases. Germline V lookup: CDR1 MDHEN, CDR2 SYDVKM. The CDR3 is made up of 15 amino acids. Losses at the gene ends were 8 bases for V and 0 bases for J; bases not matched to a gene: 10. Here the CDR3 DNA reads TGTGCCAGCTCCGTTACAGGGGCGGCCTCCTACGAGCAGTACTTC. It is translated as CASSVTGAASYEQYF.

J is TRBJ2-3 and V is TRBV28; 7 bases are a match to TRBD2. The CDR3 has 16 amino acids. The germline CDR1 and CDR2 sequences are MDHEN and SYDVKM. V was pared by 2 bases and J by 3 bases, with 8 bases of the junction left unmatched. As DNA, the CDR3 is TGTGCCAGCAGTTTAATGGGGGGGGGAGTAACAGATACGCAGTATTTT. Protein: CASSLMGGGVTDTQYF.

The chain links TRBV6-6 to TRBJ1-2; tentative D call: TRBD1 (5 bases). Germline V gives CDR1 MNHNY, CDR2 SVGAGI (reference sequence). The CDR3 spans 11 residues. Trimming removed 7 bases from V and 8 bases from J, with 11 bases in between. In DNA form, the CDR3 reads TGTGCCAGCACCGGGGGGAACGGCTACACCTTC. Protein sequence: CASTGGNGYTF.

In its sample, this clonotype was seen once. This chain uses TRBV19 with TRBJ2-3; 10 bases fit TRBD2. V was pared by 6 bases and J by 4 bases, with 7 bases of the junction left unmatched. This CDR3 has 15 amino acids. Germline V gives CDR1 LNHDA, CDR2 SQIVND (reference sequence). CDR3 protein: CASSLLAGAADTQYF. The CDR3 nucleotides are TGTGCCAGTAGCCTCCTAGCGGGGGCGGCAGATACGCAGTATTTT. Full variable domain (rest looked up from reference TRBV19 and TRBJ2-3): DGGITQSPKYLFRKEGQNVTLSCEQNLNHDAMYWYRQDPGQGLRLIYYSQIVNDFQKGDIAEGYSVSREKKESFPLTVTSAQKNPTAFYLCASSLLAGAADTQYFGPGTRLTVL.

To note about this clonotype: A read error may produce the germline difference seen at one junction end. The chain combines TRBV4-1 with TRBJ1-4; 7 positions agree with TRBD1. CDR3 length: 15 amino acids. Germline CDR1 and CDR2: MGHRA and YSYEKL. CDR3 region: CASSPPDRVDERLFF. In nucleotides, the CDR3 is TGCGCCAGCAGCCCTCCCGACAGGGTCGATGAAAGACTGTTTTTT.

The CDR3 loop is CASSEPSAGQYNSPLHF. Here the CDR3 DNA reads TGTGCCAGCAGCGAACCTTCCGCCGGTCAGTATAATTCACCCCTCCACTTT. The chain links TRBV6-2 or TRBV6-3 to TRBJ1-6; no clear D gene. Germline V gene sequence: CDR1 MNHEY, CDR2 SVGEGT. V dropped 6 bases and J dropped 4 bases, with 19 bases sitting between them. The CDR3 is 17 residues long.

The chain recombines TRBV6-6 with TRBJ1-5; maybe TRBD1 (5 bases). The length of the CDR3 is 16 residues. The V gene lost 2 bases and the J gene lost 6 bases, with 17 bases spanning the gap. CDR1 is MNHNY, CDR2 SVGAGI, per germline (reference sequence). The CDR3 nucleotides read TGTGCCAGCAGTTACGGAGGTGGAGGGGCCGGTCAGCCCCAGCATTTT. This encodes CASSYGGGGAGQPQHF.

The CDR3 here is CASSYSTGASYEQYF. CDR3 sequence (DNA): TGTGCCAGCAGTTACTCGACGGGGGCATCCTACGAGCAGTACTTC. V is TRBV6-5 and J is TRBJ2-7; D is perhaps TRBD1 or TRBD2 (6 bases each). V lost 0 bases, J lost 1 base, and 10 bases lay in between. The CDR3 runs 15 residues. Germline CDR1 is MNHEY and CDR2 is SVGAGI.

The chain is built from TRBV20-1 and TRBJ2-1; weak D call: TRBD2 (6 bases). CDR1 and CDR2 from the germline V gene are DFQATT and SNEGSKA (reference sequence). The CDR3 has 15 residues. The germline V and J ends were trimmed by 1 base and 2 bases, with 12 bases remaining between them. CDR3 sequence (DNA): TGCAGTGCTAGAGGGGTATTAGCGGCCTACAATGAGCAGTTCTTC. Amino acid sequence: CSARGVLAAYNEQFF.

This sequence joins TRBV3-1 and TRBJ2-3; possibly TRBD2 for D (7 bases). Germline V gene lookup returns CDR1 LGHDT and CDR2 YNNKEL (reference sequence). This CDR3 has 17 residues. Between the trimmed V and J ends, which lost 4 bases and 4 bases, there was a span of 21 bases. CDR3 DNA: TGTGCCAGCAGCCTAGAAATGGGGGGCGGGGGAGCAGATACGCAGTATTTT. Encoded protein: CASSLEMGGGGADTQYF.

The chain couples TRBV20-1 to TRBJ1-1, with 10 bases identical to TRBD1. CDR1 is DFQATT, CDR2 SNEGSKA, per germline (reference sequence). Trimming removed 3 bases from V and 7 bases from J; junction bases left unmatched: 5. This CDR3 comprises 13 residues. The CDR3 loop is CSASQDRGFEAFF. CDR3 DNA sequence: TGCAGTGCTAGTCAGGACAGGGGGTTTGAAGCTTTCTTT.

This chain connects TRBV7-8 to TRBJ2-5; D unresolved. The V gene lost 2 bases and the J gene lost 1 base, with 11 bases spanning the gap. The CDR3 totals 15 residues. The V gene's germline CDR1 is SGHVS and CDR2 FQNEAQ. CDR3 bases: TGTGCCAGCAGCTTATTTCGGTCCTTCCAAGAGACCCAGTACTTC. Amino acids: CASSLFRSFQETQYF.

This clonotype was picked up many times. DNA for the CDR3: TGCAGTGCTCTTACTAGCGGGGGGTACCAAGAGACCCAGTACTTC. It yields the protein CSALTSGGYQETQYF. The rearrangement joins TRBV20-1 to TRBJ2-5, with 12 nucleotides matching TRBD2. Looked up from germline, CDR1 is DFQATT and CDR2 is SNEGSKA (reference sequence). The length of the CDR3 is 15 residues. Losses at the gene ends were 5 bases for V and 0 bases for J; bases not matched to a gene: 4.

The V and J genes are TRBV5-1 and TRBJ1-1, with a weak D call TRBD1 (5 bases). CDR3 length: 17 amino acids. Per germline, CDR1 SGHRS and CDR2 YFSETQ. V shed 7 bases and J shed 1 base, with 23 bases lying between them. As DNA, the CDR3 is TGCGCCAGCGTTCCAGGGAACCTCCCATTTCGGAACACTGAAGCTTTCTTT. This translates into CASVPGNLPFRNTEAFF.

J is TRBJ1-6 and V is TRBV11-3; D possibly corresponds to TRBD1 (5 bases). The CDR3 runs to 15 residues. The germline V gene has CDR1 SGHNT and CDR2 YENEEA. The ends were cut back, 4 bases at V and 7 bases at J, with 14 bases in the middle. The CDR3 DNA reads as TGTGCCAGCAGCTCTGAAGGGGCGGAAAATTCACCCCTCCACTTT. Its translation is CASSSEGAENSPLHF.

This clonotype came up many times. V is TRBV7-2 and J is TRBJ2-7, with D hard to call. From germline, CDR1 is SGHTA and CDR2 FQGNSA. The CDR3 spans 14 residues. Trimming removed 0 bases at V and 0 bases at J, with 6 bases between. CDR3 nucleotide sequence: TGTGCCAGCAGCTTAGCGCGGAGCTCCTACGAGCAGTACTTC. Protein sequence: CASSLARSSYEQYF.

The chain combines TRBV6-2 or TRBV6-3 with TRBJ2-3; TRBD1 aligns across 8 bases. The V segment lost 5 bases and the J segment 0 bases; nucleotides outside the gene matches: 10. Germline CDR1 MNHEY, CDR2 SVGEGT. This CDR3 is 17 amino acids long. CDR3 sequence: CASSPRDRSASTDTQYF. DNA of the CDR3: TGTGCCAGCAGTCCCCGGGACAGGAGTGCTAGCACAGATACGCAGTATTTT.

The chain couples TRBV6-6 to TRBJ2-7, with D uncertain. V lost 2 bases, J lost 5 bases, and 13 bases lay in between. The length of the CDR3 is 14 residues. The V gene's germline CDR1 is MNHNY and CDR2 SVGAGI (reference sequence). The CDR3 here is CASSYASGPHEQYF. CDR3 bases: TGTGCCAGCAGTTACGCGTCAGGACCCCACGAGCAGTACTTC.

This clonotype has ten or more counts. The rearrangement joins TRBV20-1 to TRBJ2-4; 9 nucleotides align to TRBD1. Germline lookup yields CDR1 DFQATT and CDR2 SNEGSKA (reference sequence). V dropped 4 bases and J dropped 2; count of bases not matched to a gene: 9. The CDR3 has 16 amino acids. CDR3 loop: CSATHRGRLTKNIQYF. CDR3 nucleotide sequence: TGCAGTGCTACCCACAGGGGGCGCTTAACCAAAAACATTCAGTACTTC.

The CDR3 protein is CASSHVRQNNEQFF. The CDR3 nucleotides are TGCGCCAGCAGCCATGTGCGGCAAAACAATGAGCAGTTCTTC. The chain is built from TRBV4-1 and TRBJ2-1, with unresolved D. The CDR3 consists of 14 residues. In germline, CDR1 is MGHRA, CDR2 YSYEKL. V gave up 3 bases and J gave up 5 bases, with 11 bases separating them.

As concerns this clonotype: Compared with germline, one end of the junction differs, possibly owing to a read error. The CDR3, as DNA: TGCGCCGGCAGCTTCTCCCCCGGGGATAACTCCTACGAGCAGTACTTC. Amino acid sequence: CAGSFSPGDNSYEQYF. V is TRBV5-1 and J is TRBJ2-7; D might be TRBD2 (5 bases). Germline loops: CDR1 SGHRS, CDR2 YFSETQ. This CDR3 has 16 amino acids.

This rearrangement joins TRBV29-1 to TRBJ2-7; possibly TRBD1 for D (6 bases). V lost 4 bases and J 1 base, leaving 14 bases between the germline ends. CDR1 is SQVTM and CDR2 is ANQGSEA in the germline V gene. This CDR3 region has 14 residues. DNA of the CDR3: TGCAGCGTTGCTTTAGGGACACCTTCCTACGAGCAGTACTTC. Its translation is CSVALGTPSYEQYF.